Below, 21 T cell receptor beta chains from the same sample are listed, as sequenced in a study of blood T cells in healthy people across ages. A sample-barcoded 5' primer and a J-beta primer mix were used in a second PCR of roughly 7 to 11 cycles. In TCRdb, the 5' RACE reads were re-called with MiXCR into one record per CDR3 protein. The sample has around 750,000 distinct CDR3 sequences, around half seen once; the top ten hold around 41%. Source material: blood. The origin of the receptors is a man at least 80 years old in good health.

This clonotype was detected only once. This chain joins TRBV9 and TRBJ1-1, with D perhaps TRBD1 (5 bases). CDR1 SGDLS and CDR2 YYNGEE come from the germline V gene. Trimming took off 0 bases at V and 4 bases at J, with 10 bases between the two ends. The CDR3 totals 14 residues. CDR3 sequence reads: CASSVAGAVTEAFF. DNA for the CDR3: TGTGCCAGCAGCGTAGCTGGGGCTGTCACTGAAGCTTTCTTT.

V usage is TRBV6-5 and J usage is TRBJ1-5; D not resolved. Germline V gives CDR1 MNHEY, CDR2 SVGAGI. The ends were cut back, 5 bases at V and 2 bases at J, with 10 bases in the middle. The CDR3 loop spans 14 amino acids. The chain's CDR3 is CASSRTFGNQPQHF. In nucleotides, the CDR3 is TGTGCCAGCAGTCGGACCTTTGGCAATCAGCCCCAGCATTTT.

In regard to this clonotype: Its ends do not fully match the called genes, so a read error is possible. This chain connects TRBV7-7 to TRBJ2-1; D ambiguous. There are 13 residues in the CDR3. Per the germline V gene, CDR1 is SSHAT and CDR2 is FNYEAQ (reference sequence). The CDR3 loop reads CASSFSGIHEQFF. CDR3 nucleotide sequence: TGTGCTAGCAGCTTCTCCGGAATCCATGAGCAGTTCTTC.

This clonotype showed up just once. This chain joins TRBV5-1 and TRBJ2-1; possibly TRBD2 for D (6 bases). Between the trimmed V and J ends, which lost 4 bases and 2 bases, there was a span of 13 bases. The CDR3 length is 15 residues. The V gene's germline CDR1 is SGHRS and CDR2 YFSETQ. The DNA of the CDR3 is TGCGCCAGCAGCCCTGTGGCGGGAACCTACAATGAGCAGTTCTTC. Translation gives CASSPVAGTYNEQFF.

CDR3 bases: TGTGCCAGCTCACCACGACCTAGCGGGGACCTCTTCAATGAGCAGTTCTTC. This gives the protein CASSPRPSGDLFNEQFF. The chain combines TRBV18 with TRBJ2-1; 9 bases are a match to TRBD2. Germline CDR1 and CDR2: KGHSH and LQKENI. The length of the CDR3 is 17 residues. After removal of 1 base from V and 6 bases from J, the junction contained 10 bases not matched to a gene.

V is TRBV29-1 and J is TRBJ1-1; maybe TRBD1 (5 bases). The CDR3 has 14 amino acids. The germline V gene encodes CDR1 SQVTM and CDR2 ANQGSEA. Trimming cost V 4 bases and J 0 bases, with 12 bases left between them. The CDR3 nucleotides are TGCAGCGTTGGTGGGGAGGGGATGAACACTGAAGCTTTCTTT. Translation: CSVGGEGMNTEAFF.

The gene calls are TRBV18 and TRBJ1-2; D not resolved. With 1 base removed from V and 3 bases from J, the gap between germline ends came to 15 bases. The CDR3 loop spans 16 amino acids. Germline V gene lookup returns CDR1 KGHSH and CDR2 LQKENI. CDR3 sequence: CASSPRKGNPYYGYTF. The CDR3 DNA reads TGTGCCAGCTCACCACGGAAAGGGAACCCTTACTATGGCTACACCTTC.

The chain is built from TRBV6-5 and TRBJ2-5, with TRBD2 matching over 10 bases. The end of the DNA fits TRBJ2-7 better, so the J call may be wrong. The germline V gene has CDR1 MNHEY and CDR2 SVGAGI. The CDR3 has 15 residues. CDR3: CASSYSGTSADEQYF. CDR3 in DNA: TGTGCCAGCAGTTACTCGGGGACTAGCGCGGACGAGCAGTACTTC.

The CDR3 DNA follows: TGTGCCAGCTCACCATTTCCCCGGTCCTACGAGCAGTACTTC. Encoded protein: CASSPFPRSYEQYF. The chain combines TRBV18 with TRBJ2-7, with D uncertain. This CDR3 is built from 14 residues. Germline V CDR1 and CDR2: KGHSH, LQKENI. Trimming pared 2 bases from V and 1 base from J, leaving 9 bases between.

V and J are TRBV10-3 and TRBJ2-7; D may be TRBD2 (7 bases). There are 14 residues in the CDR3. The V end was cut by 3 bases, the J end by 7 bases, with 16 bases between. Germline V gives CDR1 ENHRY, CDR2 SYGVKD. Here the CDR3 DNA reads TGTGCCATCAGTGATCGAGGGGGGGTAAATGAGCAGTACTTC. This translates into CAISDRGGVNEQYF.

This clonotype has more than one count but fewer than ten. CDR3 region: CASSQGGGTNTDTQYF. CDR3 DNA: TGTGCCAGCAGCCAAGGAGGCGGGACTAACACAGATACGCAGTATTTT. The rearrangement uses TRBV3-1 and TRBJ2-3; 7 nucleotides agree with TRBD2. J was trimmed by 2 bases and V by 1 base; bases with no gene match: 6. The CDR3 covers 16 residues. CDR1 and CDR2 (germline): LGHDT, YNNKEL (reference sequence).

The rearrangement uses TRBV4-2 and TRBJ2-1; D gene uncertain. TRBJ2-7 matches the DNA end more closely, so the J call is doubtful. The CDR3 is made up of 17 amino acids. The germline V gene encodes CDR1 LGHNA and CDR2 YNFKEQ. CDR3 region: CASSQDFTAALNNEQYF. CDR3 in DNA: TGTGCCAGCAGCCAAGATTTTACGGCGGCCCTTAACAATGAGCAGTACTTC.

This clonotype was picked up a small number of times. The genes are TRBV7-9 and TRBJ2-3; D gene unclear. Germline V gene sequence: CDR1 SEHNR, CDR2 FQNEAQ (reference sequence). Trimming took off 5 bases at V and 4 bases at J, with 13 bases between the two ends. This CDR3 region has 14 residues. The CDR3 spells CASSLLSRPDTQYF. The CDR3 DNA reads as TGTGCCAGCAGCCTACTCAGCCGCCCAGATACGCAGTATTTT. Combining the CDR3 with reference TRBV7-9 and TRBJ2-3 gives the whole variable domain DTGVSQNPRHKITKRGQNVTFRCDPISEHNRLYWYRQTLGQGPEFLTYFQNEAQLEKSRLLSDRFSAERPKGSFSTLEIQRTEQGDSAMYLCASSLLSRPDTQYFGPGTRLTVL.

The rearrangement joins TRBV2 to TRBJ2-7, with no clear D. V was trimmed by 8 bases and J by 3 bases, leaving 8 bases between them. CDR1 is SNHLY, CDR2 FYNNEI, per germline. The CDR3 runs 11 residues. DNA for the CDR3: TGTGCCAGCTACCGGAGCTACGAGCAGTACTTC. Amino acids: CASYRSYEQYF.

The genes are TRBV6-6 and TRBJ1-1; TRBD1 might be the D (5 bases). This CDR3 region has 14 residues. CDR1 is MNHNY, CDR2 SVGAGI, per germline (reference sequence). Trimming removed 2 bases at V and 8 bases at J, with 15 bases between. The CDR3 region has the DNA TGTGCCAGCAGTTACCGCGGCATGGGGGGGGAAGCTTTCTTT. Amino acids: CASSYRGMGGEAFF.

This clonotype has more than one count but fewer than ten. This sequence joins TRBV15 and TRBJ1-2; 9 bases agree with TRBD1. The CDR3 is 16 amino acids. Germline V lookup: CDR1 LNHNV, CDR2 YYDKDF (reference sequence). The junction had 5 bases not matched to a gene; V was cut back by 1 base and J by 2 bases. The CDR3 coding sequence is TGTGCCACCAGCAGAGTAACAGGGGGCAAGAACTATGGCTACACCTTC. Protein product: CATSRVTGGKNYGYTF.

The V call is TRBV11-3, the J call TRBJ2-4; 7 positions match TRBD2. The end of the DNA aligns better with TRBJ2-5, so the J call may be wrong. The CDR3 is 15 residues long. Germline values: CDR1 SGHNT, CDR2 YENEEA. CDR3 residues: CASSLESGIQETQYF. The CDR3 coding sequence is TGTGCCAGCAGCTTAGAGAGCGGGATCCAAGAGACCCAGTACTTC.

V is TRBV12-3 or TRBV12-4 and J is TRBJ2-3; D could derive from TRBD1 or TRBD2 (5 bases each). Trimming shortened V by 4 bases and J by 14 bases, and 31 bases separated the two germline ends. The CDR3 contains 17 residues. CDR3 coding DNA: TGTGCCAGCAGTTCGGTTCGTGAAGATAGGGGTGGGAGATACGCGTATTTT. Its translation is CASSSVREDRGGRYAYF.

The chain recombines TRBV14 with TRBJ2-1, with D perhaps TRBD2 (5 bases). Germline CDR1 SGHDN, CDR2 FVKESK. The CDR3 loop spans 16 amino acids. Trimming took 3 bases from V and 1 from J, leaving 13 bases between them. CDR3 bases: TGTGCCAGCAGCCAGCGAGCGGCAAAATCCTACAATGAGCAGTTCTTC. Its protein product is CASSQRAAKSYNEQFF.

CDR3 loop: CSAGGQAWDEAFF. The CDR3 DNA is TGCAGTGCTGGGGGACAGGCCTGGGACGAAGCTTTCTTT. The V call is TRBV20-1, the J call TRBJ1-1; 8 bases fit TRBD1. The CDR3 runs 13 residues. Per the germline V gene, CDR1 is DFQATT and CDR2 is SNEGSKA (reference sequence). The trim removed 5 bases at V and 8 bases at J, leaving 10 bases unmatched.

This clonotype was detected a few times. The chain has TRBV12-3 or TRBV12-4 and TRBJ2-7; D gene ambiguous. The CDR3 runs to 14 residues. Trimming took off 3 bases at V and 6 bases at J, with 15 bases between the two ends. The CDR3 loop is CASSFLSRLGEQYF. CDR3 coding DNA: TGTGCCAGCAGTTTTCTCTCCAGGCTGGGCGAGCAGTACTTC.